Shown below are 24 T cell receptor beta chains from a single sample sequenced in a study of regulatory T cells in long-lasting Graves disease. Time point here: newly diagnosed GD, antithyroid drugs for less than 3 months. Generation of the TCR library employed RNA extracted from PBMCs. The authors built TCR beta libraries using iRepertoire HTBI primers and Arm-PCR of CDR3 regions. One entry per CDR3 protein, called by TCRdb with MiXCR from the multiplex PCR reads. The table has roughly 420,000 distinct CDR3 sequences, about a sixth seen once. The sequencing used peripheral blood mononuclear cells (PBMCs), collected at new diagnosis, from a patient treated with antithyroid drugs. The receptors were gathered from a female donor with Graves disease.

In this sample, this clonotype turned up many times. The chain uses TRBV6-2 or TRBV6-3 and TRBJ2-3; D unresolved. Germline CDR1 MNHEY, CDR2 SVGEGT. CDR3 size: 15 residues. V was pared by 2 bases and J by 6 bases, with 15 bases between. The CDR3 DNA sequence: TGTGCCAGCAGTTACGGTTATAGTGTGGGGGATACGCAGTATTTT. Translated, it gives CASSYGYSVGDTQYF.

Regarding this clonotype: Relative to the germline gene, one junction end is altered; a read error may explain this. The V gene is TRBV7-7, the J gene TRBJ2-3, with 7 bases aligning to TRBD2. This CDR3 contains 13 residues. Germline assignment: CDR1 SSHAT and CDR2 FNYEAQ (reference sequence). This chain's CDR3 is CASSRGGADTQYF. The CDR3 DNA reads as TGTGCTAGCAGCCGCGGGGGAGCAGATACGCAGTATTTT.

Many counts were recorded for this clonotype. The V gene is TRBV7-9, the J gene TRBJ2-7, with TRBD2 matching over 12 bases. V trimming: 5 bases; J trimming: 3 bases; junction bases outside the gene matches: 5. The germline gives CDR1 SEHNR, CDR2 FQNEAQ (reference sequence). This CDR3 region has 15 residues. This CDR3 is CASSQPGLAGYEQYF. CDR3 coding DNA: TGTGCCAGCAGCCAACCGGGACTAGCGGGCTACGAGCAGTACTTC.

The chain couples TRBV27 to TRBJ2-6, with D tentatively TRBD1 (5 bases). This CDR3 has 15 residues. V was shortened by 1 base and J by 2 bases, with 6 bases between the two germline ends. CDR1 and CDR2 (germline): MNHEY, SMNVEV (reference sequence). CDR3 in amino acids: CASSLLGAGANVLTF. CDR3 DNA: TGTGCCAGCAGTTTATTAGGGGCTGGGGCCAACGTCCTGACTTTC.

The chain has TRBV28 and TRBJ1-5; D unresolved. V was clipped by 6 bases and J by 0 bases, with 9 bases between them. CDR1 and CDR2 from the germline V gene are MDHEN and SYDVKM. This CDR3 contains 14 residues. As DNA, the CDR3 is TGTGCCAGCAGCCCACACGGTAGCAATCAGCCCCAGCATTTT. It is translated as CASSPHGSNQPQHF.

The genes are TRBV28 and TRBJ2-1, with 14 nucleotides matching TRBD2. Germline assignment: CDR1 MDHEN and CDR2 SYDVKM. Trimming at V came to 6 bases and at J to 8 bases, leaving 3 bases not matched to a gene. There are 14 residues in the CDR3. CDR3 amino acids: CASRGTSGRYEQFF. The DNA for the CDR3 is TGTGCCAGCAGAGGGACTAGCGGGAGATATGAGCAGTTCTTC.

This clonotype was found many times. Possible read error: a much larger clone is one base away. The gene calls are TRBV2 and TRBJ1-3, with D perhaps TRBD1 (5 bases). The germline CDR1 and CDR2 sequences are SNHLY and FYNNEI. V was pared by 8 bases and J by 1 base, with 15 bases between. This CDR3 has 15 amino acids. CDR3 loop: CASGGETASGNTIYF. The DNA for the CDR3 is TGTGCCAGCGGGGGAGAGACAGCTTCTGGAAACACCATATATTTT.

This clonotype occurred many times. CDR3 in amino acids: CASSLLLDSYNSPLHF. In DNA form, the CDR3 reads TGTGCCAGCAGCTTGCTGCTCGACAGCTATAATTCACCCCTCCACTTT. The chain has TRBV5-5 and TRBJ1-6; D is possibly TRBD1 (5 bases). The germline V gene encodes CDR1 SGHKS and CDR2 YYEKEE (reference sequence). V gave up 1 base and J gave up 3 bases, with 11 bases separating them. The CDR3 has 16 amino acids.

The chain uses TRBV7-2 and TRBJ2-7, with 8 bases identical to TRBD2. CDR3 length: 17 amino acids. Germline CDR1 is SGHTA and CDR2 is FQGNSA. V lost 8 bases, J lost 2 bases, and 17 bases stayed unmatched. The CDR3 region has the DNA TGTGCCAGCTCACCCCCCCCGGGGGGGACGAGGGCCTACGAGCAGTACTTC. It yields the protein CASSPPPGGTRAYEQYF.

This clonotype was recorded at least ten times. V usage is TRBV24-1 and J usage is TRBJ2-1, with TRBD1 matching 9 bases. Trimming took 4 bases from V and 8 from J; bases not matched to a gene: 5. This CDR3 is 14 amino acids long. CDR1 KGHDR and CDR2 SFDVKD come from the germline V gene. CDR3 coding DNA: TGTGCCACCAGTGACTCGGGACAGGGCGATGAGCAGTTCTTC. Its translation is CATSDSGQGDEQFF.

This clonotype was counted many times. The CDR3 protein is CASVQGTSSYTYNEQFF. CDR3 in DNA: TGTGCTAGTGTCCAAGGGACTAGCAGTTACACCTACAATGAGCAGTTCTTC. The chain carries TRBV12-5 and TRBJ2-1; TRBD2 agrees at 9 bases. The CDR3 contains 17 residues. Germline V CDR1 and CDR2: LGHNT, FRNRAP. V lost 7 bases to trimming and J lost 2 bases; unmatched junction nucleotides: 12. The full variable domain, its missing parts supplied by reference TRBV12-5 and TRBJ2-1, is DARVTQTPRHKVTEMGQEVTMRCQPILGHNTVFWYRQTMMQGLELLAYFRNRAPLDDSGMPKDRFSAEMPDATLATLKIQPSEPRDSAVYFCASVQGTSSYTYNEQFFGPGTRLTVL.

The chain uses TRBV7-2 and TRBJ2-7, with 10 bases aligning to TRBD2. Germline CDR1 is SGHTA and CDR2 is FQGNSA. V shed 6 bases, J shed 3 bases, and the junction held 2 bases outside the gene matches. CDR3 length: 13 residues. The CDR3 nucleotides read TGTGCCAGCAGACTAGCGGGGCTCTACGAGCAGTACTTC. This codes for CASRLAGLYEQYF. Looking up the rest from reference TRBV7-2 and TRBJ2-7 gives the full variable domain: GAGVSQSPSNKVTEKGKDVELRCDPISGHTALYWYRQSLGQGLEFLIYFQGNSAPDKSGLPSDRFSAERTGGSVSTLTIQRTQQEDSAVYLCASRLAGLYEQYFGPGTRLTVT.

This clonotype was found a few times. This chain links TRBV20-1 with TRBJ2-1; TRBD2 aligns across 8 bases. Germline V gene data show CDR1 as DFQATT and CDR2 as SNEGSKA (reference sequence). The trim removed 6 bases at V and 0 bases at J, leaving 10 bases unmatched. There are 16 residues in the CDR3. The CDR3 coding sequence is TGCAGTGCAAGGGGACTAGTCATCGGCTCCTACAATGAGCAGTTCTTC. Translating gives CSARGLVIGSYNEQFF.

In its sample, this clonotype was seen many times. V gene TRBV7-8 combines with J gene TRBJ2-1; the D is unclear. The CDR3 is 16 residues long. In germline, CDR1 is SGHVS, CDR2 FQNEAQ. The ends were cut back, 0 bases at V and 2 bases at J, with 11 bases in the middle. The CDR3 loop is CASSLAAGNAYNEQFF. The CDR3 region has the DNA TGTGCCAGCAGCTTAGCAGCTGGGAACGCCTACAATGAGCAGTTCTTC.

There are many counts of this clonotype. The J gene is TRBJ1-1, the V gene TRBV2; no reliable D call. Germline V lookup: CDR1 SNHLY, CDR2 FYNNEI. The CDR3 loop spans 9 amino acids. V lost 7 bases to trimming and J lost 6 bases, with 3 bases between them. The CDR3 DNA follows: TGTGCCAGCAATGCTGAAGCTTTCTTT. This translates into CASNAEAFF.

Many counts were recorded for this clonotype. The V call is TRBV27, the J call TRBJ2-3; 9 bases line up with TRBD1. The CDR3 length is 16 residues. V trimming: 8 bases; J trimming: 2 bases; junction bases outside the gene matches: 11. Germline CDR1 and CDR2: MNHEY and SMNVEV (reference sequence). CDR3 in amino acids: CASGIYWDRVTDTQYF. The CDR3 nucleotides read TGTGCCAGCGGAATATACTGGGACAGGGTCACAGATACGCAGTATTTT.

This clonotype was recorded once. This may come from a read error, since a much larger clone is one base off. CDR3 sequence: CASSQSTGRGYEQYF. DNA for the CDR3: TGCGCCAGCAGCCAGTCGACTGGGCGGGGTTACGAGCAGTACTTC. The chain employs TRBV4-1 and TRBJ2-7; D might be TRBD2 (6 bases). Germline V gene sequence: CDR1 MGHRA, CDR2 YSYEKL. This CDR3 has 15 amino acids. Between the trimmed V and J ends, which lost 3 bases and 4 bases, there was a span of 16 bases.

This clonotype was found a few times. CDR3 nucleotide sequence: TGTGCCAGCAGCACCAGACAGGGATCGATAGAGACCCAGTACTTC. This translates into CASSTRQGSIETQYF. V and J are TRBV9 and TRBJ2-5; 7 nucleotides line up with TRBD1. The J segment lost 4 bases and the V segment lost 4 bases, leaving 10 bases of the junction unmatched. The CDR3 runs to 15 residues. The V gene's germline CDR1 is SGDLS and CDR2 YYNGEE.

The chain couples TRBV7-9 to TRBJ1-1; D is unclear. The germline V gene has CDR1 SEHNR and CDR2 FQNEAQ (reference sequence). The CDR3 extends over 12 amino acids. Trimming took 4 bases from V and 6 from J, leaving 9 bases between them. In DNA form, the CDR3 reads TGTGCCAGCAGCTCCCTCGGCGCTGAAGCTTTCTTT. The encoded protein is CASSSLGAEAFF.

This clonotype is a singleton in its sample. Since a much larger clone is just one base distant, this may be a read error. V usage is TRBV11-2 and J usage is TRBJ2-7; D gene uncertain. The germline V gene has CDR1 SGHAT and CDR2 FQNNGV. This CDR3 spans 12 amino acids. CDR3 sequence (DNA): TGTGCCACCAGCAAAGAATCCTACGAGCAGTACTTC. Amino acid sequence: CATSKESYEQYF.

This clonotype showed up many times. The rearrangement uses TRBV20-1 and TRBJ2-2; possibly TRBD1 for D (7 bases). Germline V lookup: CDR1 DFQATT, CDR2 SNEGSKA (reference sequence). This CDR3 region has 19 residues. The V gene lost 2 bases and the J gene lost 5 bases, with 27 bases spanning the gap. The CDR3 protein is CSARSRGLGQRSWTGELFF. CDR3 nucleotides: TGCAGTGCTAGATCCCGGGGGCTGGGACAGCGAAGTTGGACCGGGGAGCTGTTTTTT.

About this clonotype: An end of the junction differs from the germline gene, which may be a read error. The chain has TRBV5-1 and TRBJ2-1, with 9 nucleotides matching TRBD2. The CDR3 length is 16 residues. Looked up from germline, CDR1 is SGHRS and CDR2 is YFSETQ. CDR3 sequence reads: CASSLVTSGYYNEQFF. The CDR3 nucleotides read TGTGCCAGCAGCTTGGTTACTAGCGGGTACTACAATGAGCAGTTCTTC.

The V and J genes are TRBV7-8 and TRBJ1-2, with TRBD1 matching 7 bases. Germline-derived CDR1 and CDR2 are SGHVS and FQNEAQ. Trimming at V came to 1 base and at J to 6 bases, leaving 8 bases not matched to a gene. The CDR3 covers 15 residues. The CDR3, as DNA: TGTGCCAGCAGCTTAGGACAGGGCAGAAGTAATGGCTACACCTTC. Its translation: CASSLGQGRSNGYTF. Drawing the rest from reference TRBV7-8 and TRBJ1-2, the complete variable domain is GAGVSQSPRYKVAKRGQDVALRCDPISGHVSLFWYQQALGQGPEFLTYFQNEAQLDKSGLPSDRFFAERPEGSVSTLKIQRTQQEDSAVYLCASSLGQGRSNGYTFGSGTRLTVV.

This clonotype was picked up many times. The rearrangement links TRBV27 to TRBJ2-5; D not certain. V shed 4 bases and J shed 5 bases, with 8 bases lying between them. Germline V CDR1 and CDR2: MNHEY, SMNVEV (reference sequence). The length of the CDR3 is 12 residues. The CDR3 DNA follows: TGTGCCAGCAGTTCAACTCCGGAGACCCAGTACTTC. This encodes CASSSTPETQYF.